The rows below give T cell receptor beta chains drawn from one sample of a study of cytomegalovirus exposure and HLA in healthy donors. The protocol was immunoSEQ multiplex PCR, while the TCRdb copy is restricted to in-frame clones and leaves out a portion. Among tens of thousands of clones listed, approximately 97% were seen once. The specimen sequenced was PBMCs. These TCRs come from a woman aged 18-30 years in good health and CMV-seropositive. The CDR3 runs from the conserved cysteine through the conserved F or W. D genes are given only for firm matches. Clone sizes are given selectively: once, few, many, or a class where the clone is expanded.

v_call	cdr3_length	j_call	clone_size	d_call	cdr3_aa	cdr3_nt
TRBV28	14	TRBJ2-7	.	TRBD2	CASSGLAEVYEQYF	TGTGCCAGCAGTGGACTAGCGGAAGTCTACGAGCAGTACTTC
TRBV28	14	TRBJ2-1	.	.	CASSLYLGANEQFF	TGTGCCAGCAGTTTATACCTGGGGGCCAATGAGCAGTTCTTC
TRBV10-2	13	TRBJ2-1	.	.	CASEETTLHEQFF	TGCGCCAGCGAGGAGACGACTCTCCATGAGCAGTTCTTC
TRBV6-5	15	TRBJ1-3	.	.	CASSYSGGAGNTIYF	TGTGCCAGCAGTTACTCAGGGGGGGCGGGAAACACCATATATTTT
TRBV5-6	15	TRBJ2-7	.	.	CASSWGRSGRVEQYF	TGTGCCAGCAGCTGGGGCCGGAGCGGGCGAGTCGAGCAGTACTTC
TRBV28	17	TRBJ2-5	.	TRBD1	CASSSPVTGGLGETQYF	TGTGCCAGCAGTTCCCCCGTGACAGGGGGCCTAGGGGAGACCCAGTACTTC
TRBV30	13	TRBJ2-7	.	.	CAWSAARDYEQYF	TGTGCCTGGAGTGCGGCCAGGGATTACGAGCAGTACTTC
TRBV28	17	TRBJ2-2	.	TRBD2	CASSGTSGTLNTGELFF	TGTGCCAGCAGTGGGACTAGCGGGACCTTGAACACCGGGGAGCTGTTTTTT
TRBV5-6	16	TRBJ2-5	.	.	CASSKRLGGARETQYF	TGTGCCAGCAGCAAGCGGTTGGGGGGGGCCCGGGAGACCCAGTACTTC
TRBV2	13	TRBJ2-7	.	.	CASTGGISYEQYF	TGTGCCAGCACAGGCGGGATCTCCTACGAGCAGTACTTC
TRBV21-1	12	TRBJ2-7	once	.	CASSKCNYEQYF	TGTGCCAGCAGCAAATGTAACTACGAGCAGTACTTC
TRBV9	13	TRBJ1-1	.	TRBD1	CASSVSRGTEAFF	TGTGCCAGCAGCGTGAGCAGGGGGACTGAAGCTTTCTTT
TRBV19	13	TRBJ1-1	.	TRBD1	CASHRGLNTEAFF	TGTGCCAGTCACAGGGGCTTGAACACTGAAGCTTTCTTT
TRBV7-9	14	TRBJ2-6	.	.	CASSLVVGANVLTF	TGTGCCAGCAGCCTTGTTGTAGGGGCCAACGTCCTGACTTTC
TRBV19	18	TRBJ1-5	once	TRBD1	CASSTQGTGGAGGQPQHF	TGTGCCAGTAGTACTCAAGGGACAGGGGGCGCGGGGGGACAGCCCCAGCATTTT
TRBV28	12	TRBJ1-2	once	TRBD1	CASGQEPYGYTF	TGTGCCAGCGGACAGGAGCCCTATGGCTACACCTTC
TRBV19	15	TRBJ2-4	.	.	CASSSGNLAKNIQYF	TGTGCCAGTAGTAGCGGGAATCTAGCCAAAAACATTCAGTACTTC
TRBV6-1	15	TRBJ1-1	.	.	CASSEAIEGSGEAFF	TGTGCCAGCAGTGAAGCGATAGAGGGTTCCGGTGAAGCTTTCTTT
TRBV28	15	TRBJ2-2	.	TRBD1	CASSWDRGKAGELFF	TGTGCCAGCAGTTGGGACAGGGGGAAGGCCGGGGAGCTGTTTTTT
TRBV18	15	TRBJ2-3	.	.	CASSPGRGPPDTQYF	TGTGCCAGCTCACCCGGCAGGGGTCCCCCAGATACGCAGTATTTT
TRBV4-2	19	TRBJ2-2	.	.	CASSQDGGLVVTNTGELFF	TGTGCCAGCAGCCAAGACGGGGGGCTCGTGGTCACGAACACCGGGGAGCTGTTTTTT
TRBV7-9	14	TRBJ2-5	.	.	CASSLRGYLETQYF	TGTGCCAGCAGCTTACGAGGGTACCTAGAGACCCAGTACTTC
TRBV10-3	16	TRBJ1-6	once	.	CAISVSRQAINSPLHF	TGTGCCATCAGTGTGAGTCGACAGGCCATTAATTCACCCCTCCACTTT
TRBV15	14	TRBJ1-1	.	.	CATSRVGTTTEAFF	TGTGCCACCAGCAGAGTCGGGACAACCACTGAAGCTTTCTTT
TRBV21-1	17	TRBJ2-7	.	.	CASSAGKGESGGRRQYF	TGTGCCAGCAGCGCAGGAAAGGGCGAATCGGGGGGTCGTCGACAGTACTTC
TRBV28	15	TRBJ2-6	.	.	CASRYSLFGANVLTF	TGTGCCAGCAGATACTCGCTCTTTGGGGCCAACGTCCTGACTTTC
TRBV18	17	TRBJ1-3	.	.	CASSPLYDSNSGNTIYF	TGTGCCAGCTCACCTCTCTATGACAGTAACTCTGGAAACACCATATATTTT
TRBV27	14	TRBJ1-1	.	.	CASSLRSLDTEAFF	TGTGCCAGCAGTTTACGGTCATTGGACACTGAAGCTTTCTTT
TRBV6-6	13	TRBJ2-7	.	.	CASSHPNRVEQYF	TGTGCCAGCAGTCACCCAAACAGGGTAGAGCAGTACTTC
TRBV6-6	15	TRBJ2-7	.	TRBD1	CASSEGTGRTYEQYF	TGTGCCAGCAGTGAGGGGACAGGGCGGACCTACGAGCAGTACTTC
TRBV7-9	12	TRBJ2-5	.	.	CASSLEAETQYF	TGTGCCAGCAGCTTAGAAGCGGAGACCCAGTACTTC
TRBV6-5	15	TRBJ2-3	.	TRBD2	CASRIAGGRTDTQYF	TGTGCCAGCAGGATAGCGGGAGGACGCACAGATACGCAGTATTTT
TRBV27	14	TRBJ1-3	.	.	CASSPRGGGNTIYF	TGTGCCAGCAGTCCGAGGGGAGGTGGAAACACCATATATTTT
TRBV10-2	13	TRBJ1-2	.	TRBD1	CASMGQGYYGYTF	TGCGCCAGCATGGGACAGGGGTACTATGGCTACACCTTC
TRBV9	17	TRBJ1-2	.	.	CASSPSVGHGGWAGYTF	TGTGCCAGCAGCCCCTCAGTAGGCCACGGGGGTTGGGCTGGCTACACCTTC
TRBV18	15	TRBJ1-3	.	.	CASSAVGLSGNTIYF	TGTGCCAGCTCAGCGGTGGGGCTCTCTGGAAACACCATATATTTT
TRBV7-9	15	TRBJ1-4	.	.	CASSPLGANNEKLFF	TGTGCCAGCAGCCCACTGGGGGCGAATAATGAAAAACTGTTTTTT
TRBV10-3	16	TRBJ2-1	.	TRBD1	CAIRRTGGLGYNEQFF	TGTGCCATCAGGAGGACAGGGGGCTTGGGCTACAATGAGCAGTTCTTC
TRBV7-6	16	TRBJ1-4	.	.	CASSLGALATNEKLFF	TGTGCCAGCAGCTTAGGGGCCCTTGCAACTAATGAAAAACTGTTTTTT
TRBV6-5	13	TRBJ2-7	.	.	CASSPGESYEQYF	TGTGCCAGCAGTCCAGGGGAGTCCTACGAGCAGTACTTC
TRBV7-3	14	TRBJ2-5	.	.	CASSPTGYQETQYF	TGTGCCAGCAGCCCAACAGGGTACCAAGAGACCCAGTACTTC
TRBV11-1	15	TRBJ2-5	.	TRBD2	CASSPGLAWAETQYF	TGTGCCAGCAGCCCGGGACTAGCCTGGGCAGAGACCCAGTACTTC
TRBV4-2	15	TRBJ2-3	few	.	CASSQESGPTDTQYF	TGTGCCAGCAGCCAAGAAAGCGGGCCCACAGATACGCAGTATTTT
TRBV5-1	16	TRBJ2-5	.	TRBD1	CASRRGTGGARETQYF	TGCGCCAGCAGGAGGGGGACAGGGGGCGCACGGGAGACCCAGTACTTC
TRBV4-2	16	TRBJ2-5	.	TRBD1	CASSPTDRGRQETQYF	TGTGCCAGCAGCCCGACCGACAGGGGGCGGCAAGAGACCCAGTACTTC
TRBV6-5	14	TRBJ1-2	.	TRBD1	CASSYLGTGQGYTF	TGTGCCAGCAGTTACCTAGGGACAGGGCAAGGCTACACCTTC
TRBV7-8	15	TRBJ2-7	.	.	CASSPTGHMSDEQYF	TGTGCCAGCAGCCCTACGGGACATATGTCTGACGAGCAGTACTTC
TRBV28	14	TRBJ2-1	.	TRBD2	CASSLPSGINEQFF	TGTGCCAGCAGTTTACCTAGCGGGATCAATGAGCAGTTCTTC
TRBV5-5	16	TRBJ2-7	.	.	CASSLAISGGSYEQYF	TGTGCCAGCAGCTTGGCCATTAGTGGAGGTTCGTACGAGCAGTACTTC
TRBV5-4	13	TRBJ1-3	few	TRBD1	CASSLDRGNTIYF	TGTGCCAGCAGCTTGGACAGGGGGAACACCATATATTTT
TRBV28	14	TRBJ2-3	once	.	CASSSFVSTDTQYF	TGTGCCAGCAGTTCCTTCGTCAGTACAGATACGCAGTATTTT
TRBV5-1	15	TRBJ2-3	.	.	CASSFFPGSTDTQYF	TGCGCCAGCAGCTTTTTTCCGGGTTCCACAGATACGCAGTATTTT
TRBV28	15	TRBJ1-2	.	.	CATDGGAASLGGYTF	TGTGCCACCGACGGGGGGGCCGCCTCCCTAGGGGGCTACACCTTC
TRBV14	13	TRBJ2-7	.	.	CASSQGLSYEQYF	TGTGCCAGCAGCCAAGGACTGTCCTACGAGCAGTACTTC